These T cell receptor beta chains were read from a single sample in a study of shared clonotypes between healthy human individuals. Libraries were prepared by immunoSEQ multiplex PCR; TCRdb keeps only in-frame clonotypes and omits some of them. This table has roughly 1,100,000 clones, approximately 70% appearing once. The sample comprised memory CD4+ T cells sorted from blood. Receptors originate from a man aged 18-30 years in good health. Both conserved end residues are trimmed from each CDR3.

J | V | CDR3
TRBJ2-5 | TRBV6-6 | ASSYSARVRGETQY
TRBJ1-2 | TRBV6-1 | ASSETQGKDGYT
TRBJ1-2 | TRBV5-1 | ASSTLSGSAGYT
TRBJ1-5 | TRBV6-1 | ASMAGGGGQPQH
TRBJ2-7 | TRBV6-1 | ATKTGNSEQY
TRBJ2-6 | TRBV19 | ASSINLQGAGSGANVLT
TRBJ2-1 | TRBV5-4 | ASSLRDRPYNEQF
TRBJ2-2 | TRBV7-9 | ASSLDSGGTGELF
TRBJ2-3 | TRBV9 | ASSPSTTDTQY
TRBJ1-5 | TRBV7-3 | ASSSRTGLDQPQH
TRBJ2-7 | TRBV5-1 | ASRRQIDGASYEQY
TRBJ2-2 | TRBV2 | ASNFRAGELF
TRBJ1-2 | TRBV7-2 | ASSLEGQGAGYT
TRBJ2-5 | TRBV29-1 | SVVFQGSSETQY
TRBJ1-1 | TRBV7-9 | ASSHRDDQGTEAF
TRBJ1-5 | TRBV6-1 | ASSGSGSNQPQH
TRBJ2-2 | TRBV25-1 | ASSGVNTGELF
TRBJ1-6 | TRBV11-2 | ASSLGTVGLYNSPLH
TRBJ1-2 | TRBV11-2 | ASSVSDSPNYGYT
TRBJ2-6 | TRBV7-2 | ASSLTGSSGANVLT
TRBJ2-3 | TRBV7-9 | ASSFPSGSTDTQY
TRBJ1-1 | TRBV5-6 | ASSLVDRGQEAF
TRBJ2-2 | TRBV6-6 | ASREPGELF
TRBJ1-5 | TRBV4-1 | ASSQLSDRGNNQPQH
TRBJ2-5 | TRBV29-1 | SVAGGGQGTETQY
TRBJ2-2 | TRBV6-4 | ASSVREAGGFVSGELF
TRBJ1-5 | TRBV30 | AWSGQGAQH
TRBJ2-3 | TRBV4-2 | ASSQWDGSTDTQY
TRBJ2-1 | TRBV7-3 | ASSFSGGSYNEQF
TRBJ2-2 | TRBV15 | ATSRDRDIQNTGELF
TRBJ2-7 | TRBV5-1 | ASSQTSGAYEQY
TRBJ2-7 | TRBV18 | ASSTRDPPPKQY
TRBJ2-7 | TRBV29-1 | SVGHSGAYEQY
TRBJ2-5 | TRBV27 | ASSPQLSPWETQY
TRBJ2-5 | TRBV10-1 | ASSEGPSGGQETQY
TRBJ1-5 | TRBV28 | ASSLSERPQH
TRBJ2-3 | TRBV7-7 | ASSLAASGGPDTQY
TRBJ2-5 | TRBV6-6 | ASSKGGGMRN
TRBJ2-5 | TRBV27 | ASSFGTRPETQY
TRBJ2-1 | TRBV6-1 | ATGTYNEQF
TRBJ2-6 | TRBV6-5 | ASATTNGANVLT
TRBJ2-7 | TRBV6-5 | ASSSGYAYEQY